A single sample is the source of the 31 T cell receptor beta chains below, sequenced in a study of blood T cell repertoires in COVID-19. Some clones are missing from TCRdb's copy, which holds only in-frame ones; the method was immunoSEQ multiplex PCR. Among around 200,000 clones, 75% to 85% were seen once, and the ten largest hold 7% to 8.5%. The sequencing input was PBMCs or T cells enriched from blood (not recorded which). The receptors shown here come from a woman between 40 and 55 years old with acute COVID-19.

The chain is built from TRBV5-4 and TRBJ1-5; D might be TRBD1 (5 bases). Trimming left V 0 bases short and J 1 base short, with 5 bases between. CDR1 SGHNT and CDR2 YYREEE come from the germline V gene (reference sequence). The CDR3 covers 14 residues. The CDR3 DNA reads TGTGCCAGCAGCTTGGAGGGGAGCAATCAGCCCCAGCATTTT. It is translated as CASSLEGSNQPQHF.

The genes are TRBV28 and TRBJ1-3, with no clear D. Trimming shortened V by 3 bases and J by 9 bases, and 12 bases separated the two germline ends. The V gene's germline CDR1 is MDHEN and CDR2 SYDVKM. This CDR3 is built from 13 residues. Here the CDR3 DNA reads TGTGCCAGCAGTTTCGAGTTTTCGGTCACCATATATTTT. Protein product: CASSFEFSVTIYF.

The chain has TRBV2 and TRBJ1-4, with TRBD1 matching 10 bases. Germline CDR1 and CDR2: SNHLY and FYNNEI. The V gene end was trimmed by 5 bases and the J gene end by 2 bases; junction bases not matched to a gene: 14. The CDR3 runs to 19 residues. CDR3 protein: CASSQDPRTGGQTNEKLFF. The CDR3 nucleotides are TGTGCCAGCAGTCAGGACCCAAGGACAGGGGGTCAGACTAATGAAAAACTGTTTTTT.

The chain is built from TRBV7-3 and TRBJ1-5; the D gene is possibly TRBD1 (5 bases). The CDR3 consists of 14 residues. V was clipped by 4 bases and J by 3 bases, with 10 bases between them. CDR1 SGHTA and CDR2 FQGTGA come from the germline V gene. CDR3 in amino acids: CASSSTGPNQPQHF. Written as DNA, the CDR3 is TGTGCCAGCAGCTCTACAGGACCCAATCAGCCCCAGCATTTT. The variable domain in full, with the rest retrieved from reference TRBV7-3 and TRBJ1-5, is GAGVSQTPSNKVTEKGKYVELRCDPISGHTALYWYRQSLGQGPEFLIYFQGTGAADDSGLPNDRFFAVRPEGSVSTLKIQRTERGDSAVYLCASSSTGPNQPQHFGDGTRLSIL.

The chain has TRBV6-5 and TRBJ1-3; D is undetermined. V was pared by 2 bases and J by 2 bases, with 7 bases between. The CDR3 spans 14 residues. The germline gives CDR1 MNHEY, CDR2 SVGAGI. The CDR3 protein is CASSYGSPGNTIYF. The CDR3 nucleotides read TGTGCCAGCAGTTACGGCAGTCCTGGAAACACCATATATTTT.

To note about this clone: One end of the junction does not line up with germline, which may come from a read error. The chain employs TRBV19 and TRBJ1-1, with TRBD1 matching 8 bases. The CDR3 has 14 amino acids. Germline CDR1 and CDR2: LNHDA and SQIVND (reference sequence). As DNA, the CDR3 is TGTGCCAGTAGGATAGACCGGACAGGGCCTGAAGCTTTCTTT. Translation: CASRIDRTGPEAFF.

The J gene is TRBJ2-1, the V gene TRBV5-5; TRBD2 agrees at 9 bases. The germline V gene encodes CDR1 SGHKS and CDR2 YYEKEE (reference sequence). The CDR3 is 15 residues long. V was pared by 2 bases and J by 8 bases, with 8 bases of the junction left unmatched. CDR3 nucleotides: TGTGCCAGCAGCTTTATCTTAGCGGGAGAGGATGAGCAGTTCTTC. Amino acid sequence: CASSFILAGEDEQFF.

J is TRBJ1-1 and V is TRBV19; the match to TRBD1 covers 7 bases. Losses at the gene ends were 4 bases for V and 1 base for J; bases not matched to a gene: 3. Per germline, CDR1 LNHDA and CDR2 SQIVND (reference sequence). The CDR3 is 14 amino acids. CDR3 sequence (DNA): TGTGCCAGTAGTAAGGGGGCGGAGAACACTGAAGCTTTCTTT. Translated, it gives CASSKGAENTEAFF. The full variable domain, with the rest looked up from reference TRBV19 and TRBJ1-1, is DGGITQSPKYLFRKEGQNVTLSCEQNLNHDAMYWYRQDPGQGLRLIYYSQIVNDFQKGDIAEGYSVSREKKESFPLTVTSAQKNPTAFYLCASSKGAENTEAFFGQGTRLTVV.

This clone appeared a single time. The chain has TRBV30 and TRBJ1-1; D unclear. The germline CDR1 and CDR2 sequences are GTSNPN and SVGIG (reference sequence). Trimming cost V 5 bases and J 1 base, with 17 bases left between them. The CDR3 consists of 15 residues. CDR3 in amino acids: CAWDARRSGNTEAFF. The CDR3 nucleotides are TGTGCCTGGGACGCCCGTAGGTCGGGGAACACTGAAGCTTTCTTT. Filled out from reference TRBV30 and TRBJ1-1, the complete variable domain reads SQTIHQWPATLVQPVGSPLSLECTVEGTSNPNLYWYRQAAGRGLQLLFYSVGIGQISSEVPQNLSASRPQDRQFILSSKKLLLSDSGFYLCAWDARRSGNTEAFFGQGTRLTVV.

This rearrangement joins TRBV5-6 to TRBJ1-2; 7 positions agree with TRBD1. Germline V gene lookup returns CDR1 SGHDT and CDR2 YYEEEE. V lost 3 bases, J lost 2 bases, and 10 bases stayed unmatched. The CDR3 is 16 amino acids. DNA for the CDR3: TGTGCCAGCAGCTCGGGTCCCCGACAGGGCAACTATGGCTACACCTTC. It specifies CASSSGPRQGNYGYTF.

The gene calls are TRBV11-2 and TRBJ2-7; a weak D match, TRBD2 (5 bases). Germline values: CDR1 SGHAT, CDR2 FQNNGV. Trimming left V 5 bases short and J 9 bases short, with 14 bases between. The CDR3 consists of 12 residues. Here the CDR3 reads CASSASGIGQYF. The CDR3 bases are TGTGCCAGCAGCGCCAGCGGCATCGGGCAGTACTTC.

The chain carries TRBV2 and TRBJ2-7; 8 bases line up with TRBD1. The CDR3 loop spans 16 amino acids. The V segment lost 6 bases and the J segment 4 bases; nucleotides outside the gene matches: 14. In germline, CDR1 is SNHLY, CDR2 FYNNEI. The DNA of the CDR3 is TGTGCCAGCAGAATAGGACAGGGTCTTACCTCATACGAGCAGTACTTC. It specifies CASRIGQGLTSYEQYF.

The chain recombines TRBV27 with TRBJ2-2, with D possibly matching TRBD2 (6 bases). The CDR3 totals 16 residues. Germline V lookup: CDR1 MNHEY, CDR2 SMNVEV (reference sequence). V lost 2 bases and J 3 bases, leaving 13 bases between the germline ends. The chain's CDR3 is CASSLRASVDTGELFF. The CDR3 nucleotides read TGTGCCAGCAGTTTACGGGCTAGCGTAGACACCGGGGAGCTGTTTTTT.

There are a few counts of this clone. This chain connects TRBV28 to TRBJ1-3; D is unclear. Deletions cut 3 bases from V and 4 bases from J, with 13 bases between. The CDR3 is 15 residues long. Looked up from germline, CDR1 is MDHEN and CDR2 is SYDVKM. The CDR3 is CASSFGTQRGNTIYF. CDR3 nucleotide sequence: TGTGCCAGCAGTTTCGGCACCCAGAGGGGAAACACCATATATTTT.

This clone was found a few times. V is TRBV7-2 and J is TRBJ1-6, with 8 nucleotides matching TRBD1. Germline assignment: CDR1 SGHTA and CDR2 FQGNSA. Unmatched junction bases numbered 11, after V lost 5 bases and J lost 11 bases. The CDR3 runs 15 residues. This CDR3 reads CASSTGGLPGAPLHF. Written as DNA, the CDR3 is TGTGCCAGCAGCACAGGGGGATTACCTGGGGCACCCCTCCACTTT.

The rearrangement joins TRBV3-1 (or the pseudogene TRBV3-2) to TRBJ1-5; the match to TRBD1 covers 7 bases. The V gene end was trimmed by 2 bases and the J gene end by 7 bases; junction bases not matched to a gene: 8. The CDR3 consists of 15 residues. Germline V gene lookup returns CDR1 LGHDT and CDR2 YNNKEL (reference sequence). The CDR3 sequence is CASSQFTGEGQPQHF. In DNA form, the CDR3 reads TGTGCCAGCAGCCAATTCACAGGGGAAGGCCAGCCCCAGCATTTT.

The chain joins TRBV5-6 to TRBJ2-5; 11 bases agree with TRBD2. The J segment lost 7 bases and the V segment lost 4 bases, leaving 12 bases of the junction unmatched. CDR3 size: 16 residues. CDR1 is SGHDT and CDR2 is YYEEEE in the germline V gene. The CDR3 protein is CASSVGLAGRSPTQYF. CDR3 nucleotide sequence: TGTGCCAGCAGCGTAGGACTAGCGGGCCGGTCGCCGACCCAGTACTTC.

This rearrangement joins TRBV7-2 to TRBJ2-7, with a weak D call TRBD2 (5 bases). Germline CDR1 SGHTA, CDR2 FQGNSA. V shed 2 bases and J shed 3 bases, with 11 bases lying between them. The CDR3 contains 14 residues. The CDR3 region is CASSLSPGNYEQYF. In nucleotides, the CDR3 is TGTGCCAGCAGCTTATCCCCCGGGAACTACGAGCAGTACTTC.

This CDR3 is CATQTSGAREQYF. The CDR3 DNA follows: TGTGCCACCCAGACTAGCGGGGCGAGGGAGCAGTACTTC. The chain carries TRBV19 and TRBJ2-7; TRBD2 aligns across 11 bases. V dropped 10 bases and J dropped 7; count of bases not matched to a gene: 9. Germline CDR1 reads LNHDA; CDR2 reads SQIVND (reference sequence). CDR3 length equals 13 residues.

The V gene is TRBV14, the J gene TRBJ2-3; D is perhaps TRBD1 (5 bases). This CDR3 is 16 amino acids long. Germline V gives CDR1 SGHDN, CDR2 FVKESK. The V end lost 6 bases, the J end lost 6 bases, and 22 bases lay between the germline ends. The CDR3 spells CASSLTGHSHGDTQYF. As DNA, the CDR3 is TGTGCCAGCAGTCTTACCGGACATTCTCATGGGGATACGCAGTATTTT.

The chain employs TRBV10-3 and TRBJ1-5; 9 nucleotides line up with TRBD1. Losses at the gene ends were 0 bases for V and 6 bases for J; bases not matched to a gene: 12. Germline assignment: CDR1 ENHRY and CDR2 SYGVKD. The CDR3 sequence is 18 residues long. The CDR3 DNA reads TGTGCCATCAGTGAGTCCCTCTCCCCGGGACAGGGTTCTCAGCCCCAGCATTTT. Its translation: CAISESLSPGQGSQPQHF.

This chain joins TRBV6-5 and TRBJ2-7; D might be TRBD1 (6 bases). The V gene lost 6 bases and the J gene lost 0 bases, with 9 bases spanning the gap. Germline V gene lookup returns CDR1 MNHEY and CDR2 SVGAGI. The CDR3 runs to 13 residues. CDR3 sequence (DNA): TGTGCCAGCAGCCAGGGGAGCTCCTACGAGCAGTACTTC. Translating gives CASSQGSSYEQYF.

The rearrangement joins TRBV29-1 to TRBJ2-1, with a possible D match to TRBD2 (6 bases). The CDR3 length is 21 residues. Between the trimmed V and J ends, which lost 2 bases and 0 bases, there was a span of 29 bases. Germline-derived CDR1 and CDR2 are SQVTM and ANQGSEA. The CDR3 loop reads CSVEFYIRIGVGGGSYNEQFF. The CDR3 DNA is TGCAGCGTTGAATTCTACATTCGTATTGGGGTCGGGGGAGGCTCCTACAATGAGCAGTTCTTC.

CDR3 DNA: TGTGCCAGCAGTGCCCGGGACAGGGTGGGCACCGGGGAGCTGTTTTTT. It is translated as CASSARDRVGTGELFF. V is TRBV6-1 and J is TRBJ2-2; 9 nucleotides align to TRBD1. Trimming cost V 4 bases and J 4 bases; bases outside gene matches: 7. The CDR3 extends over 16 amino acids. Germline lookup yields CDR1 MNHNS and CDR2 SASEGT.

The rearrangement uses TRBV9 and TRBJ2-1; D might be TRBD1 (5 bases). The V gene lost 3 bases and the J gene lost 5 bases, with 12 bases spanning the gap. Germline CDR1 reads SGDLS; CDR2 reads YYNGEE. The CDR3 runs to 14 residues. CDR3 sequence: CASSELTVDNEQFF. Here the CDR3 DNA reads TGTGCCAGCAGCGAATTGACAGTAGACAATGAGCAGTTCTTC. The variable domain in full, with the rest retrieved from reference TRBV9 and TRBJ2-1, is DSGVTQTPKHLITATGQRVTLRCSPRSGDLSVYWYQQSLDQGLQFLIQYYNGEERAKGNILERFSAQQFPDLHSELNLSSLELGDSALYFCASSELTVDNEQFFGPGTRLTVL.

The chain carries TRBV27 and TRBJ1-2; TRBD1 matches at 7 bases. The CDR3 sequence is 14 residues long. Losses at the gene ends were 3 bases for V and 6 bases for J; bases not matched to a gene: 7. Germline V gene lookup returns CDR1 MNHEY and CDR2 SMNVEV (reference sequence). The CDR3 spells CASSFLDRFHGYTF. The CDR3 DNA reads TGTGCCAGCAGTTTCTTGGACAGGTTCCATGGCTACACCTTC.

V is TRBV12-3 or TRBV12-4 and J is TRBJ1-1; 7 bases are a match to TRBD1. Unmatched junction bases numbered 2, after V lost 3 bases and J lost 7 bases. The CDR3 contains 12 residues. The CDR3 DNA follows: TGTGCCAGCAGTTTGGGGGACAGTGAAGCTTTCTTT. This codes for CASSLGDSEAFF.

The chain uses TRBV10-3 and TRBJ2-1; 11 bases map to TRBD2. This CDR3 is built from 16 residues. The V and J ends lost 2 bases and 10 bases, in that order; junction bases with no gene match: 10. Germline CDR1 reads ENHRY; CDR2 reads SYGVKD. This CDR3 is CAISETLAGGPGEQFF. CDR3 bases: TGTGCCATCAGTGAGACATTAGCGGGGGGGCCCGGGGAGCAGTTCTTC.

The CDR3 region has the DNA TGTGCCAGTAGCCCTGACTGGAATGAAAAACTGTTTTTT. This gives the protein CASSPDWNEKLFF. This rearrangement joins TRBV19 to TRBJ1-4, with D uncertain. The CDR3 length is 13 residues. V was clipped by 6 bases and J by 5 bases, with 10 bases between them. Per germline, CDR1 LNHDA and CDR2 SQIVND (reference sequence). Supplemented by reference TRBV19 and TRBJ1-4, the full variable domain reads DGGITQSPKYLFRKEGQNVTLSCEQNLNHDAMYWYRQDPGQGLRLIYYSQIVNDFQKGDIAEGYSVSREKKESFPLTVTSAQKNPTAFYLCASSPDWNEKLFFGSGTQLSVL.

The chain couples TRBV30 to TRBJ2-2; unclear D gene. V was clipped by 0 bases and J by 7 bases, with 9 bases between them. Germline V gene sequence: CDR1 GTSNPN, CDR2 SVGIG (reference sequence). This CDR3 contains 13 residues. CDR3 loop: CAWSVRPGGELFF. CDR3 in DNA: TGTGCCTGGAGTGTTCGTCCAGGCGGGGAGCTGTTTTTT.

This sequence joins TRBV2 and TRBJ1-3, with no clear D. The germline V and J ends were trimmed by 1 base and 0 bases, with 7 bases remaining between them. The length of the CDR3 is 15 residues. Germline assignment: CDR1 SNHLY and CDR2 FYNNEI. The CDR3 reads CASSEGPISGNTIYF. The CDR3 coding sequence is TGTGCCAGCAGTGAAGGGCCGATCTCTGGAAACACCATATATTTT.